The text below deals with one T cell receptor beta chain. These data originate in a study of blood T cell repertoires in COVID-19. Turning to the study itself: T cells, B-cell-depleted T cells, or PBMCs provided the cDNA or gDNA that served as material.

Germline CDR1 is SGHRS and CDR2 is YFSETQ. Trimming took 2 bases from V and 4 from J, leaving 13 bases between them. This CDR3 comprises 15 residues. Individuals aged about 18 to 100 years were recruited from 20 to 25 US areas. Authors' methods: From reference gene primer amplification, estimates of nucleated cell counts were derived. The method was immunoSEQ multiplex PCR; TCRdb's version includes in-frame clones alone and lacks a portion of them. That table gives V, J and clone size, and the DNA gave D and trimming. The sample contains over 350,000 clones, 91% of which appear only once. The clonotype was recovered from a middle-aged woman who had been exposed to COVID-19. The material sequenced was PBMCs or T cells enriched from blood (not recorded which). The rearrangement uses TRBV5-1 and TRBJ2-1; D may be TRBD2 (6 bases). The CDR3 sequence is CASSFLGGEYNEQFF. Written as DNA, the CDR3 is TGCGCCAGCAGCTTTTTAGGCGGGGAGTACAATGAGCAGTTCTTC.